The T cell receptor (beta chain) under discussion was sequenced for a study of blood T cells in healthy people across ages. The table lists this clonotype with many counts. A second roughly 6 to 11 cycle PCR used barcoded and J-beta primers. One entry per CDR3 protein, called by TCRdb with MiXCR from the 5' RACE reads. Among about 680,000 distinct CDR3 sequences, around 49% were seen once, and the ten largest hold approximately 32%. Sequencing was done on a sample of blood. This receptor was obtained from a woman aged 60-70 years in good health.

The CDR3 nucleotides are TGCAGCGTTGAACGGCCTGGGAAAAACATTCAGTACTTC. This sequence encodes CSVERPGKNIQYF. The V gene is TRBV29-1, the J gene TRBJ2-4; D is uncertain. This CDR3 is built from 13 residues. CDR1 is SQVTM, CDR2 ANQGSEA, per germline. Deletions cut 2 bases from V and 4 bases from J, with 9 bases between.